Reported below is one T cell receptor beta chain. Its target is unknown. The sample comes from a study of OX40 agonist ivuxolimab in advanced cancers. Study-level information: Partial responses were achieved by three patients, of whom one had hepatocellular carcinoma and two had cutaneous melanoma.

The study's findings and limits: Expanded clones were, on average, more numerous among CD8+ T cells than CD4+.

Profiling relied on immunoSEQ multiplex PCR, and the TCRdb table lists in-frame clones only, not all of them. The sample has over 25,000 clones, roughly 80% seen once. There are 16 residues in the CDR3. Deletions cut 2 bases from V and 1 base from J, with 14 bases between. In germline, CDR1 is KGHSH, CDR2 LQKENI. The sample was CD4+ or CD8+ T cells sorted from blood, taken in a trial of the OX40 agonist ivuxolimab. V is TRBV18 and J is TRBJ1-1; a weak D match, TRBD1 (5 bases). This clonotype was sampled from an adult with an advanced solid tumor such as melanoma, head and neck, liver or kidney cancer. CDR3 sequence (DNA): TGTGCCAGCTCACCATGGACAAGAGGGGAGAACACTGAAGCTTTCTTT. This translates into CASSPWTRGENTEAFF.